This T cell receptor beta chain emerged from a study of blood T cell repertoires in COVID-19. For the study at large: Acute-phase and convalescent COVID-19 samples originated in the United States, Italy and Spain. T cells, B-cell-depleted T cells, or PBMCs provided the cDNA or gDNA that served as material.

Authors' processing steps: Using reference gene primer amplification, nucleated cell counts were estimated. Measured with immunoSEQ multiplex PCR; TCRdb has only the in-frame clones, and not every one. The D gene and trimming were derived from the DNA, and the V and J assignments and clone size from that table. Altogether 180,000 or so clones are present, around 86% being singletons, with the ten largest covering roughly 3.3%. The CDR3 contains 15 residues. The ends were cut back, 1 base at V and 8 bases at J, with 18 bases in the middle. The germline CDR1 and CDR2 sequences are SGDLS and YYNGEE. The origin of this receptor is a man between 65 and 80 years old with acute or convalescent COVID-19. Sequencing used peripheral blood. The chain combines TRBV9 with TRBJ1-1, with unresolved D. CDR3 nucleotides: TGTGCCAGCAGCGTAACCCCTAGCGGCCCGGGGGAAGCTTTCTTT. This encodes CASSVTPSGPGEAFF.